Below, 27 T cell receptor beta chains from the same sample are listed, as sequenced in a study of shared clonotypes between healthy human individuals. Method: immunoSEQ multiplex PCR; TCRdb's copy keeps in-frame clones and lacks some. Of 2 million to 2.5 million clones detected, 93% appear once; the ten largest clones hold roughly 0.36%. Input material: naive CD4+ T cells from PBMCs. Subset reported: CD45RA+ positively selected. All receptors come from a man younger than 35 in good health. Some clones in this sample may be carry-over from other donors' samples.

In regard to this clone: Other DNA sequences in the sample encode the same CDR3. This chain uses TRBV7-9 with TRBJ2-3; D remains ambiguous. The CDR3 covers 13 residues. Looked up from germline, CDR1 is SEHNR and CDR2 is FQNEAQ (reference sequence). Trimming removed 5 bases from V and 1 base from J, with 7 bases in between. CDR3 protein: CASSLGGTDTQYF. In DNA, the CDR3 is TGTGCCAGCAGCCTTGGAGGCACAGATACGCAGTATTTT.

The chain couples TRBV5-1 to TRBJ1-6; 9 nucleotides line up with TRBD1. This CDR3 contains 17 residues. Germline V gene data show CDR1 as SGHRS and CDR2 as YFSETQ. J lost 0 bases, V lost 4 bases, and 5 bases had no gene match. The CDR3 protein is CASSLGQGSSYNSPLHF. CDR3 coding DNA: TGCGCCAGCAGCCTGGGACAGGGAAGCTCCTATAATTCACCCCTCCACTTT.

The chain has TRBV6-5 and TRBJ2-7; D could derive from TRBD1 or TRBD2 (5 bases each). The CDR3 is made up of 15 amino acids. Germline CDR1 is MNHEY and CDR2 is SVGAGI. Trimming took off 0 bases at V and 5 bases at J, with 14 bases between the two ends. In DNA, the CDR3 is TGTGCCAGCAGTTACTCCTCTTGGGGGAGCAACGAGCAGTACTTC. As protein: CASSYSSWGSNEQYF.

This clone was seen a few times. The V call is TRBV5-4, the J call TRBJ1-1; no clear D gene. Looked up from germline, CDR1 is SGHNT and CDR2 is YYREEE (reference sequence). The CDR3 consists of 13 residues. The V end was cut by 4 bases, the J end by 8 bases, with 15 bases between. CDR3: CASSLPQGLEAFF. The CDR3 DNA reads TGTGCCAGCAGCCTACCCCAAGGGCTCGAAGCTTTCTTT. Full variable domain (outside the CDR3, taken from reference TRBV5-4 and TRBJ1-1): ETGVTQSPTHLIKTRGQQVTLRCSSQSGHNTVSWYQQALGQGPQFIFQYYREEENGRGNFPPRFSGLQFPNYSSELNVNALELDDSALYLCASSLPQGLEAFFGQGTRLTVV.

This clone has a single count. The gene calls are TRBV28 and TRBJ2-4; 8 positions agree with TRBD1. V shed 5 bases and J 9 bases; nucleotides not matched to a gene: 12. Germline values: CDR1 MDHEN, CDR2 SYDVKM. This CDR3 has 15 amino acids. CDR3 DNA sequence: TGTGCCAGCAGTCAGCAGGGGGCACCAGTGGTCATTCAGTACTTC. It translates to CASSQQGAPVVIQYF. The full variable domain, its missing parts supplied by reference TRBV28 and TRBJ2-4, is DVKVTQSSRYLVKRTGEKVFLECVQDMDHENMFWYRQDPGLGLRLIYFSYDVKMKEKGDIPEGYSVSREKKERFSLILESASTNQTSMYLCASSQQGAPVVIQYFGAGTRLSVL.

The CDR3 protein is CASSLVVGETQYF. For the CDR3, the DNA is TGTGCCAGCAGCTTAGTGGTGGGGGAGACCCAGTACTTC. V and J are TRBV7-6 and TRBJ2-5; D unresolved. Germline V gene lookup returns CDR1 SGHVS and CDR2 FNYEAQ. The ends were cut back, 1 base at V and 5 bases at J, with 8 bases in the middle. This CDR3 has 13 amino acids.

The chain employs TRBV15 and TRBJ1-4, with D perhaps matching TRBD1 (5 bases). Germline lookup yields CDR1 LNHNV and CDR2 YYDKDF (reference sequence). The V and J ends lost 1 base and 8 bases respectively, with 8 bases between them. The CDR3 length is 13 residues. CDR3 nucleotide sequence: TGTGCCACCAGCAGAGGGGACCGCGAAAAACTGTTTTTT. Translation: CATSRGDREKLFF.

CDR3 in DNA: TGTGCCAGCAGCATACCAGGGACAGGCCGCTCTGGAAACACCATATATTTT. It encodes CASSIPGTGRSGNTIYF. The V and J genes are TRBV7-9 and TRBJ1-3; 8 nucleotides agree with TRBD1. The ends lost 5 bases at V and 0 bases at J; junction bases unmatched: 9. The germline V gene has CDR1 SEHNR and CDR2 FQNEAQ (reference sequence). The CDR3 has 17 residues.

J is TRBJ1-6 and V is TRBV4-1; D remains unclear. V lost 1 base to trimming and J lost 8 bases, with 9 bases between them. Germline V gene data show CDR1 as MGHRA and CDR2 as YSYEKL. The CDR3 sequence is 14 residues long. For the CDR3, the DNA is TGCGCCAGCAGCCAAGCTAGGAGGGATTCACCCCTCCACTTT. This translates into CASSQARRDSPLHF.

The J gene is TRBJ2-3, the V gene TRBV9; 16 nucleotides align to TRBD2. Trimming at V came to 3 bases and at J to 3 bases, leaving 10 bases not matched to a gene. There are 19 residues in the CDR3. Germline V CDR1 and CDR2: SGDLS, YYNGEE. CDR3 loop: CASSARGTSGRARTDTQYF. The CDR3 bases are TGTGCCAGCAGCGCCCGGGGGACTAGCGGGAGGGCCCGGACAGATACGCAGTATTTT.

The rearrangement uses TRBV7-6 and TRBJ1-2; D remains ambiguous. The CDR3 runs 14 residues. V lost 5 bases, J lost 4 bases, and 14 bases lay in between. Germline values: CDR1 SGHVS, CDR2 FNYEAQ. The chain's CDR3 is CASSTVRGGYGYTF. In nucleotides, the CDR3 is TGTGCCAGCAGCACTGTGCGGGGAGGCTATGGCTACACCTTC.

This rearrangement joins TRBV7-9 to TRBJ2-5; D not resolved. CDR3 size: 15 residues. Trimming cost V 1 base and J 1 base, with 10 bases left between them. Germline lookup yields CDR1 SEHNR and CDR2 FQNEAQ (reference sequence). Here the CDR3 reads CASSLVDRSQETQYF. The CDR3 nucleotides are TGTGCCAGCAGCTTAGTAGATAGATCCCAAGAGACCCAGTACTTC.

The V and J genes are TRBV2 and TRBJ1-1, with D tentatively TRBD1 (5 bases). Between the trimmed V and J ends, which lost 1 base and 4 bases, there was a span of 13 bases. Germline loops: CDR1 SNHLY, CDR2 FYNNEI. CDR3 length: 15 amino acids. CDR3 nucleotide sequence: TGTGCCAGCAGTGAAGGGTGGGGACGGGGCACTGAAGCTTTCTTT. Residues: CASSEGWGRGTEAFF.

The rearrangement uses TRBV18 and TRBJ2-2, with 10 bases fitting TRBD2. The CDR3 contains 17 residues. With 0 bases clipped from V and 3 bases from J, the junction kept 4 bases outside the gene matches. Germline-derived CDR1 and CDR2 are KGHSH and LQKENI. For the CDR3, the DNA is TGTGCCAGCTCACCACCTTCTAGCGGGAGAGACACCGGGGAGCTGTTTTTT. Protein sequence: CASSPPSSGRDTGELFF.

The CDR3 here is CASSLYPGQGTNEQFF. The DNA of the CDR3 is TGCGCCAGCAGTTTATATCCGGGACAGGGAACCAATGAGCAGTTCTTC. The V gene is TRBV5-1, the J gene TRBJ2-1; TRBD1 agrees at 9 bases. Germline V gene lookup returns CDR1 SGHRS and CDR2 YFSETQ. V was clipped by 5 bases and J by 6 bases; unmatched bases: 12. CDR3 length: 16 amino acids.

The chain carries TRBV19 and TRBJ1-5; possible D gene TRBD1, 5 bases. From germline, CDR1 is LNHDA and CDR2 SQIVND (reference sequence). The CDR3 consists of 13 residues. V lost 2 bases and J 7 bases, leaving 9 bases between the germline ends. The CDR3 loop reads CASSIRGWQPQHF. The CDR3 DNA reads TGTGCCAGTAGTATAAGGGGTTGGCAGCCCCAGCATTTT.

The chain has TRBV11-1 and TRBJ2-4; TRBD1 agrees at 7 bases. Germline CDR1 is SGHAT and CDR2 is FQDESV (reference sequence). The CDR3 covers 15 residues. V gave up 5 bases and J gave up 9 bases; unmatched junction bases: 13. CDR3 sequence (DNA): TGTGCCAGCAGCCAGCGACAGGGAGTCGAAAGCATTCAGTACTTC. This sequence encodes CASSQRQGVESIQYF. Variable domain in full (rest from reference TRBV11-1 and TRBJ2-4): EAEVAQSPRYKITEKSQAVAFWCDPISGHATLYWYRQILGQGPELLVQFQDESVVDDSQLPKDRFSAERLKGVDSTLKIQPAELGDSAMYLCASSQRQGVESIQYFGAGTRLSVL.

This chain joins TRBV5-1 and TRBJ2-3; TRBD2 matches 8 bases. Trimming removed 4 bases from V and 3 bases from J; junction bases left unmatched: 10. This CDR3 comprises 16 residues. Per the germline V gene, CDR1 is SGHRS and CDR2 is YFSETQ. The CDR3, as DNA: TGCGCCAGCAGCCCCGCGGGGGCGGGAGGAACAGATACGCAGTATTTT. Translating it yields CASSPAGAGGTDTQYF.

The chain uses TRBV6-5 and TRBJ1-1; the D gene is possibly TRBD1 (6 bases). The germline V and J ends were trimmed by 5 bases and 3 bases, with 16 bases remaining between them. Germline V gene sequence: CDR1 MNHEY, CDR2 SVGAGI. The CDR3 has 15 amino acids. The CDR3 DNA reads TGTGCCAGCAGTCCGTCAGGGGTGGGGGACACTGAAGCTTTCTTT. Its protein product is CASSPSGVGDTEAFF.

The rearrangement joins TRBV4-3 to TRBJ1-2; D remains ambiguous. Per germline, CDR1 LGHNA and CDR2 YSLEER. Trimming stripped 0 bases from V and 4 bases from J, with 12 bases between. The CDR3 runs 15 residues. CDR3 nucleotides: TGCGCCAGCAGCCAAGATCGGGCGCCTGTCTATGGCTACACCTTC. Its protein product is CASSQDRAPVYGYTF.

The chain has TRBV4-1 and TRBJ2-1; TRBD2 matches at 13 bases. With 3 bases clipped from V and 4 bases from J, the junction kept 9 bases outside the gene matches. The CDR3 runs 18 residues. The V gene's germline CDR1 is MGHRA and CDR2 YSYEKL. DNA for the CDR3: TGCGCCAGCAGCCAGGCAGTACCGGGACTAGCGGGATACAATGAGCAGTTCTTC. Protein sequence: CASSQAVPGLAGYNEQFF.

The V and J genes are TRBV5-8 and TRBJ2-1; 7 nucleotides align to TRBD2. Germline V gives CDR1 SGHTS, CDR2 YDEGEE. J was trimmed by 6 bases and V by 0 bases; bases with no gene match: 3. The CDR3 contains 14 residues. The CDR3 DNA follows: TGTGCCAGCAGCTTGGATGGGACTATCAATGAGCAGTTCTTC. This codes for CASSLDGTINEQFF.

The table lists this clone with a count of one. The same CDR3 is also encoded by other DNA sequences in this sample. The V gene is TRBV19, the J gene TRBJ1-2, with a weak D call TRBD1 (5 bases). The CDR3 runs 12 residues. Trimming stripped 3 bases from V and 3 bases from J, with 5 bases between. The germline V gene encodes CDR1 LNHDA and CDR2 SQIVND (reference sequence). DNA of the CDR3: TGTGCCAGTAGTATCAGGGACTATGGCTACACCTTC. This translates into CASSIRDYGYTF.

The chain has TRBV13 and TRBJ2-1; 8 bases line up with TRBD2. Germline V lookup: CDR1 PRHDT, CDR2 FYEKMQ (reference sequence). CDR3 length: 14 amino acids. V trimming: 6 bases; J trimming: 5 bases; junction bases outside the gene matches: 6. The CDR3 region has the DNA TGTGCCAGCAGTGAGACTAGCGACCACAATGAGCAGTTCTTC. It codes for CASSETSDHNEQFF.

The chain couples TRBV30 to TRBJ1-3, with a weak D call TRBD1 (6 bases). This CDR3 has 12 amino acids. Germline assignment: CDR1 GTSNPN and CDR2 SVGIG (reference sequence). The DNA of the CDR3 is TGTGTGGGGGGCAGCGATGAAAACACCATATATTTT. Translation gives CVGGSDENTIYF.

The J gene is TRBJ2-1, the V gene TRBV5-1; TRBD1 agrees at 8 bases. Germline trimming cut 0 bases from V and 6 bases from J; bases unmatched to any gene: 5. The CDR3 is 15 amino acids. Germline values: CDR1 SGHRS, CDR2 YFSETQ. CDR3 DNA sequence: TGCGCCAGCAGCTTGGCAGGACAGGGCGTCAATGAGCAGTTCTTC. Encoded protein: CASSLAGQGVNEQFF. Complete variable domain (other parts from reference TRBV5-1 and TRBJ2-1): KAGVTQTPRYLIKTRGQQVTLSCSPISGHRSVSWYQQTPGQGLQFLFEYFSETQRNKGNFPGRFSGRQFSNSRSEMNVSTLELGDSALYLCASSLAGQGVNEQFFGPGTRLTVL.

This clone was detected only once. The CDR3 DNA reads as TGCGCCAGCAGCACTATGACAGGCGACACCGGGGAGCTGTTTTTT. Residues: CASSTMTGDTGELFF. The rearrangement links TRBV5-1 to TRBJ2-2; D may be TRBD1 (6 bases). CDR1 SGHRS and CDR2 YFSETQ come from the germline V gene. The CDR3 is 15 amino acids. With 4 bases removed from V and 3 bases from J, the gap between germline ends came to 13 bases.